This entry concerns a single TCR beta chain. Its antigen is currently unknown. Treatment given: around 19 received Ad26.COV2.S at low or high dose, single or two shots; roughly five received placebo; per-sample allocation not given. Samples were taken on day 63 after the first vaccine or placebo injection. This CDR3 region has 14 residues. Trimming shortened V by 1 base and J by 6 bases, and 11 bases separated the two germline ends. CDR1 is SGHVS, CDR2 FQNEAQ, per germline. Using immunoSEQ multiplex PCR, the repertoire was profiled, and TCRdb retains in-frame clones only, with some absent. Among over 350,000 clones listed, approximately 90% were seen once. This record comes from a study of Ad26.COV2.S vaccination and SARS-CoV-2 variants. Study information: In the study, Ad26.COV2.S was injected intramuscularly once, or twice 56 days apart. Study-level points and caveats: Vaccine recipients showed a spike-specific TCR breadth that was higher than in placebo recipients. It was reported that spike-specific CD8+ and CD4+ T cell responses were substantially broad after vaccination.

The origin of this receptor is a person aged 18-60 years who received the Ad26.COV2.S COVID-19 vaccine or a placebo. This chain joins TRBV7-8 and TRBJ2-3; perhaps TRBD2 as D (6 bases). The input for sequencing was peripheral blood, taken in a trial of Ad26.COV2.S vaccine versus placebo. The CDR3 bases are TGTGCCAGCAGCTTAGGGGGGGTTGCGGATACGCAGTATTTT. Amino acid sequence: CASSLGGVADTQYF.